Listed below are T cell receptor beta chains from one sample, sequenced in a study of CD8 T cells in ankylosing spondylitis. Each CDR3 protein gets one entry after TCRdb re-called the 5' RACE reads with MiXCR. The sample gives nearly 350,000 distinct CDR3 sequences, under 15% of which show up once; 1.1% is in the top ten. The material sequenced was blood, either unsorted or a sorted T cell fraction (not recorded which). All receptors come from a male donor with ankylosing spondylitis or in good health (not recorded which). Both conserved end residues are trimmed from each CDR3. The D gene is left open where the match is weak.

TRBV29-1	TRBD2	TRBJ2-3	SVGRGLAGGGGTDTQY
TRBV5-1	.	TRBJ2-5	ASRPPGSPRETQY
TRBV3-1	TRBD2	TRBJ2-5	ASSQAAGEETQY
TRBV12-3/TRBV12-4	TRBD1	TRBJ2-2	ASSPDRGITGELF
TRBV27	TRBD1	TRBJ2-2	ASSRDRGDTGELF
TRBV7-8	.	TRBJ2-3	ASSYGSTDTQY
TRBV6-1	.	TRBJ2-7	ASTWNYEQY
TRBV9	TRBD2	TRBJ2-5	ASSSSGGDETQY
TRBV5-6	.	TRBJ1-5	ASSFWGDSNQPQH
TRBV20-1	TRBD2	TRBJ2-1	SARALGGSGGFGEQF
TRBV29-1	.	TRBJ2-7	SVEGGGAGQY
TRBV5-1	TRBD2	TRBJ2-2	ASSFAAGDTGELF
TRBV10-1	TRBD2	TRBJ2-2	ASSESRTRAGELF
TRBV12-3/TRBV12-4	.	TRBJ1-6	ASSWTSRGLH
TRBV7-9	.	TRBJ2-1	ASAGREGQF
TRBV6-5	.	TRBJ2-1	ASSYKRGGYNEQF
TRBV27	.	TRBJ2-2	ASSLKAGPTGELF